This entry lists 10 T cell receptor beta chains sequenced from one sample in a study of T cell clonotyping in hematopoietic cell transplantation. Assay used: immunoSEQ multiplex PCR; TCRdb lists only in-frame clones, some missing. The table records roughly 44,000 clones, around 95% of them present only once. The sequenced sample consisted of peripheral blood mononuclear cells. The receptors come from a man aged 30 to 39 in good health. Some clones in this sample may be carry-over from other donors' samples.

This clone was seen a handful of times. This CDR3 reads CASSLAADHQPQHF. The DNA for the CDR3 is TGTGCCAGCAGCTTGGCAGCGGACCATCAGCCCCAGCATTTT. The chain uses TRBV5-5 and TRBJ1-5; unclear D gene. The V end lost 0 bases, the J end lost 5 bases, and 9 bases lay between the germline ends. This CDR3 is built from 14 residues. In germline, CDR1 is SGHKS, CDR2 YYEKEE (reference sequence).

The V and J genes are TRBV11-3 and TRBJ2-3, with D uncertain. In germline, CDR1 is SGHNT, CDR2 YENEEA. Trimming removed 2 bases at V and 3 bases at J, with 0 bases between. The CDR3 is 11 residues long. The CDR3 sequence: CASSLTDTQYF. CDR3 in DNA: TGTGCCAGCAGCTTAACAGATACGCAGTATTTT.

This chain uses TRBV6-1 with TRBJ1-2; 9 bases are shared with TRBD1. This CDR3 contains 14 residues. V shed 5 bases and J 8 bases; nucleotides not matched to a gene: 9. From germline, CDR1 is MNHNS and CDR2 SASEGT. The CDR3 nucleotides read TGTGCCAGCAGTCCCCGAGGGGACAGGGACGGCTACACCTTC. It specifies CASSPRGDRDGYTF.

V is TRBV7-2 and J is TRBJ1-5; no definite D call. V lost 5 bases to trimming and J lost 5 bases, with 16 bases between them. This CDR3 spans 15 amino acids. Germline-derived CDR1 and CDR2 are SGHTA and FQGNSA. The CDR3 nucleotides are TGTGCCAGCAGCCCTCGGGTAGAGGGCCATCAGCCCCAGCATTTT. Translation gives CASSPRVEGHQPQHF.

This chain connects TRBV5-1 to TRBJ1-2; 8 positions agree with TRBD1. After removal of 7 bases from V and 5 bases from J, the junction contained 16 bases not matched to a gene. The length of the CDR3 is 16 residues. The germline V gene encodes CDR1 SGHRS and CDR2 YFSETQ. The CDR3 region is CASSAGGTGATYGYTF. The CDR3 DNA follows: TGCGCCAGCTCTGCCGGCGGGACAGGTGCAACTTATGGCTACACCTTC.

This clone was counted a single time. The chain has TRBV28 and TRBJ2-3, with D perhaps matching TRBD1 (6 bases). Trimming removed 2 bases from V and 3 bases from J, with 9 bases in between. CDR1 is MDHEN and CDR2 is SYDVKM in the germline V gene. This CDR3 is built from 14 residues. CDR3 in amino acids: CASSLDRRTDTQYF. The CDR3 region has the DNA TGTGCCAGCAGTTTAGACAGGCGGACAGATACGCAGTATTTT.

The chain couples TRBV4-1 to TRBJ1-1; tentatively, D is TRBD1 (6 bases). Germline V gives CDR1 MGHRA, CDR2 YSYEKL. The CDR3 sequence is 13 residues long. Deletions cut 3 bases from V and 4 bases from J, with 9 bases between. The CDR3 sequence: CASSHGGVTEAFF. As DNA, the CDR3 is TGCGCCAGCAGCCACGGGGGCGTCACTGAAGCTTTCTTT.

This chain links TRBV4-1 with TRBJ2-7, with 11 nucleotides matching TRBD1. With 3 bases clipped from V and 6 bases from J, the junction kept 4 bases outside the gene matches. This CDR3 contains 14 residues. Germline lookup yields CDR1 MGHRA and CDR2 YSYEKL. CDR3 sequence (DNA): TGCGCCAGCAGCCAGGACAGGGGGCTTACCGAGCAGTACTTC. The encoded protein is CASSQDRGLTEQYF.

The J gene is TRBJ1-6, the V gene TRBV5-1; 11 bases align to TRBD1. In germline, CDR1 is SGHRS, CDR2 YFSETQ. The trim removed 7 bases at V and 14 bases at J, leaving 29 bases unmatched. This CDR3 spans 20 amino acids. The CDR3 nucleotides are TGCGCCAGCGCCACCCAACCGGCCGGACAGGGGGCCTCTATTATTCAAACCCTCCACTTT. Protein sequence: CASATQPAGQGASIIQTLHF.

The chain carries TRBV6-1 and TRBJ1-5; D perhaps matches TRBD1 (6 bases). Germline V gives CDR1 MNHNS, CDR2 SASEGT. The CDR3 loop spans 15 amino acids. Trimming took 5 bases from V and 1 from J, leaving 12 bases between them. CDR3 DNA: TGTGCCAGCAGTCCGAGGGGGAGGAGCAATCAGCCCCAGCATTTT. This codes for CASSPRGRSNQPQHF.